Listed below are T cell receptor beta chains from one sample, sequenced in a study of T cells after yellow fever vaccination. Via MiXCR, TCRdb re-called the 5' RACE reads, giving one row per CDR3 protein. The table has over 300,000 distinct CDR3 sequences, less than 4.5% seen once. The material was PBMCs, obtained on the day of the yellow fever booster vaccination. The receptors here all came from a man between 18 and 29 years old who received the YFV17D yellow fever vaccine. CDR3s include the opening cysteine and the closing phenylalanine or tryptophan. Each record gives: V gene, D gene, CDR3 protein. The D gene is left open where the match is weak.

v_call: TRBV5-1; d_call: -; cdr3_aa: CASSLTGQLTDTQYF
v_call: TRBV7-6; d_call: -; cdr3_aa: CASSPGTVTGELFF
v_call: TRBV5-1; d_call: -; cdr3_aa: CASAFLGGNEQFF
v_call: TRBV5-1; d_call: TRBD1; cdr3_aa: CASSFAILAGGESGYTF
v_call: TRBV7-9; d_call: -; cdr3_aa: CASRLTYNEQFF
v_call: TRBV7-9; d_call: TRBD1; cdr3_aa: CASRPRQGQEKLFF
v_call: TRBV6-5; d_call: -; cdr3_aa: CASSYLAVGTRTQYF
v_call: TRBV29-1; d_call: -; cdr3_aa: CSTIRDTNYGYTF
v_call: TRBV9; d_call: -; cdr3_aa: CASSGRGSLGYTF
v_call: TRBV7-9; d_call: -; cdr3_aa: CASRDMNQPQHF
v_call: TRBV5-1; d_call: -; cdr3_aa: CASSSAGTKAYEQYF
v_call: TRBV12-3/TRBV12-4; d_call: -; cdr3_aa: CASNLLGPNTGELFF
v_call: TRBV5-4; d_call: -; cdr3_aa: CASSFPTSPLHF
v_call: TRBV10-3; d_call: TRBD2; cdr3_aa: CAIKRGVQETQYF
v_call: TRBV19; d_call: TRBD2; cdr3_aa: CASSPGLAGGLDTDTQYF
v_call: TRBV5-1; d_call: -; cdr3_aa: CASSLSGTEAFF
v_call: TRBV3-1; d_call: -; cdr3_aa: CASSHRDGSYEQYF
v_call: TRBV11-3; d_call: -; cdr3_aa: CASSLGSSADTQYF
v_call: TRBV29-1; d_call: -; cdr3_aa: CSVELSLETQYF
v_call: TRBV6-5; d_call: TRBD1; cdr3_aa: CASSRGQGKLNTGELFF
v_call: TRBV5-8; d_call: -; cdr3_aa: CASSPPDSTDTQYF
v_call: TRBV27; d_call: -; cdr3_aa: CASRPSEGLPPEAFF
v_call: TRBV6-1; d_call: -; cdr3_aa: CASSERGGGVWDEQFF
v_call: TRBV5-1; d_call: -; cdr3_aa: CASRLGGELFF
v_call: TRBV5-4; d_call: -; cdr3_aa: CASSPRYQETQYF
v_call: TRBV15; d_call: -; cdr3_aa: CGVLGEHF
v_call: TRBV5-4; d_call: -; cdr3_aa: CASSLGQWSTDTQYF
v_call: TRBV7-6; d_call: -; cdr3_aa: CASSYNFQETQYF
v_call: TRBV6-5; d_call: TRBD1; cdr3_aa: CASSRGQGADEQYF
v_call: TRBV5-1; d_call: -; cdr3_aa: CASSLKPGEKLFF
v_call: TRBV6-2/TRBV6-3; d_call: -; cdr3_aa: CASSYSFLDGYTF
v_call: TRBV15; d_call: -; cdr3_aa: CATSRVSLRQVNEQFF
v_call: TRBV7-3; d_call: TRBD2; cdr3_aa: CASSPRGSGGSLQFF
v_call: TRBV12-3/TRBV12-4; d_call: -; cdr3_aa: CASSPTGGAWDGYTF
v_call: TRBV11-1; d_call: -; cdr3_aa: CASSSDTNTGELFF
v_call: TRBV5-1; d_call: TRBD1; cdr3_aa: CASSVGTGQETQYF
v_call: TRBV7-3; d_call: TRBD2; cdr3_aa: CASSLTSGGPTDTQYF
v_call: TRBV3-1; d_call: TRBD2; cdr3_aa: CASASGGKNIQYF
v_call: TRBV20-1; d_call: TRBD2; cdr3_aa: CSASTSGGSGTGELFF